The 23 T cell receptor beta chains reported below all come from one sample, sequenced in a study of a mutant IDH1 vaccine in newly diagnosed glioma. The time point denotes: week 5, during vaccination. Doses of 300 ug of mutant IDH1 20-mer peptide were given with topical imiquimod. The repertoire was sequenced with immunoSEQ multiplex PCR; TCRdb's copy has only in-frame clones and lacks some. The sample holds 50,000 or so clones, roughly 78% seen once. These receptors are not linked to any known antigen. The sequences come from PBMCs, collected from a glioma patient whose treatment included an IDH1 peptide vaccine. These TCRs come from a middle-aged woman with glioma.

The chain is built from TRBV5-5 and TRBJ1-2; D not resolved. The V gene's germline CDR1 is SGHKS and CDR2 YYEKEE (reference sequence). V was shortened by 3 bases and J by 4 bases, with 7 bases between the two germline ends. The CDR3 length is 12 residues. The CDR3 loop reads CASSSGIYGYTF. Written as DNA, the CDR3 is TGTGCCAGCAGCTCGGGGATCTATGGCTACACCTTC.

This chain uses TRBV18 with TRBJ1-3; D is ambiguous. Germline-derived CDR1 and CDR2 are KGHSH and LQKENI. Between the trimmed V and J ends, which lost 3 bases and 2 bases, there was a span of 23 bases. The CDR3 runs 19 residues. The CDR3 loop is CASSPTTLGFGRAGNTIYF. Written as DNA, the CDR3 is TGTGCCAGCTCACCTACGACTCTGGGCTTCGGTAGGGCTGGAAACACCATATATTTT.

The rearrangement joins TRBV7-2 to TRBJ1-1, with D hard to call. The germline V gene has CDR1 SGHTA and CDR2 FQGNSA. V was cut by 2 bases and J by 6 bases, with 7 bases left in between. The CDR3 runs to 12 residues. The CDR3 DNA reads TGTGCCAGCAGCTTAATCAGTTCTGAAGCTTTCTTT. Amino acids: CASSLISSEAFF.

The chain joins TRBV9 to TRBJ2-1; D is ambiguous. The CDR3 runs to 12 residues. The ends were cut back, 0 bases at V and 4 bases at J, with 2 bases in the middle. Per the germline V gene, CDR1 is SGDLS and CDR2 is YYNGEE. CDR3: CASSVGYNEQFF. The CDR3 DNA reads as TGTGCCAGCAGCGTAGGGTACAATGAGCAGTTCTTC.

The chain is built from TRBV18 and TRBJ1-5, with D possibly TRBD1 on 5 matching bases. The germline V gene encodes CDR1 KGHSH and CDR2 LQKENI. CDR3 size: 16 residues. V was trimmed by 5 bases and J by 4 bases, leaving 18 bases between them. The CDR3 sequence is CASSAGTGSLNQPQHF. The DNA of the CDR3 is TGTGCCAGCTCAGCCGGGACGGGGAGCCTAAATCAGCCCCAGCATTTT.

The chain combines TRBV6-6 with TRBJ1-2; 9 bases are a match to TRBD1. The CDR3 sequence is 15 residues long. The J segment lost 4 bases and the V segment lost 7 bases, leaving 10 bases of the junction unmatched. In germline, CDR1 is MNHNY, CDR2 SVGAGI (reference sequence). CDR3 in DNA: TGTGCCAGCACCGATTACAGGGGGCTTGCCTATGGCTACACCTTC. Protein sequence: CASTDYRGLAYGYTF.

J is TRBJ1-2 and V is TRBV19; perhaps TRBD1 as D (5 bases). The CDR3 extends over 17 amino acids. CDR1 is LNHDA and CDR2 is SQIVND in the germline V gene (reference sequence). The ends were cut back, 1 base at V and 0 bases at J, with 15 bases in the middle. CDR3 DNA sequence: TGTGCCAGTAGTATAGTTACGGGGCAATGGGCTAACTATGGCTACACCTTC. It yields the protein CASSIVTGQWANYGYTF. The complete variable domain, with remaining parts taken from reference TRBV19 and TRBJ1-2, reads DGGITQSPKYLFRKEGQNVTLSCEQNLNHDAMYWYRQDPGQGLRLIYYSQIVNDFQKGDIAEGYSVSREKKESFPLTVTSAQKNPTAFYLCASSIVTGQWANYGYTFGSGTRLTVV.

As DNA, the CDR3 is TGTGCCAGCAGCGTACTAGCGGGGGGATCGGACGAGCAGTACTTC. It is translated as CASSVLAGGSDEQYF. This chain uses TRBV9 with TRBJ2-7; 11 positions agree with TRBD2. The CDR3 extends over 15 amino acids. Germline V gene data show CDR1 as SGDLS and CDR2 as YYNGEE. Trimming at V came to 1 base and at J to 5 bases, leaving 5 bases not matched to a gene.

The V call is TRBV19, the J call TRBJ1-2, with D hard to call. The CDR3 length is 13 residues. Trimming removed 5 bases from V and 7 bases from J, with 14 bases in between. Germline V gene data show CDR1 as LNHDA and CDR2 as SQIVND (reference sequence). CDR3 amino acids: CASSDSRRGGYTF. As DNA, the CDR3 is TGTGCCAGTAGTGACTCCCGGCGAGGTGGCTACACCTTC.

The CDR3 sequence is CASSSFPTGSSYNSPLHF. The CDR3 nucleotides are TGTGCCAGCAGCTCTTTCCCGACAGGGAGCTCCTATAATTCACCCCTCCACTTT. The J gene is TRBJ1-6, the V gene TRBV5-4; 7 bases align to TRBD1. The J segment lost 0 bases and the V segment lost 3 bases, leaving 9 bases of the junction unmatched. This CDR3 region has 18 residues. Per the germline V gene, CDR1 is SGHNT and CDR2 is YYREEE (reference sequence).

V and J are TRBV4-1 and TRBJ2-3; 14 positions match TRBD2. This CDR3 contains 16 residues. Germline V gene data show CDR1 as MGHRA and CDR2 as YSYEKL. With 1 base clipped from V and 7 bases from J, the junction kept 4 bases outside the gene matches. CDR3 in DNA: TGCGCCAGCAGCCAAGGGTGGACTAGCGGGGGGTATACGCAGTATTTT. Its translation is CASSQGWTSGGYTQYF.

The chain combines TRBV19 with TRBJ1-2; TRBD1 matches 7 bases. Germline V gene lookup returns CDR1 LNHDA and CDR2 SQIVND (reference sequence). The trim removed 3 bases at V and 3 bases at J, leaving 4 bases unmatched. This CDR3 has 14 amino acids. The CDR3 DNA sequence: TGTGCCAGTAGTATCCAGGGGGGTGACTATGGCTACACCTTC. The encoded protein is CASSIQGGDYGYTF.

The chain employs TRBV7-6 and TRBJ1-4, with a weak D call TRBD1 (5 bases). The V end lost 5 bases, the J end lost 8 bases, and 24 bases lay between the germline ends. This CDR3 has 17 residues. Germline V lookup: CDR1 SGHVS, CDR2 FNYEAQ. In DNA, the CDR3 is TGTGCCAGCAGCCCCTATCGGGGCCAAGACCCCGGGGAAAAACTGTTTTTT. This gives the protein CASSPYRGQDPGEKLFF.

This chain's CDR3 is CASSFGDPYNSPLHF. CDR3 nucleotides: TGTGCCAGCAGCTTTGGGGACCCCTATAATTCACCCCTCCACTTT. This chain connects TRBV7-9 to TRBJ1-6; TRBD1 is a possible D gene (5 bases). The CDR3 is 15 amino acids. V was pared by 3 bases and J by 2 bases, with 8 bases between. CDR1 SEHNR and CDR2 FQNEAQ come from the germline V gene (reference sequence).

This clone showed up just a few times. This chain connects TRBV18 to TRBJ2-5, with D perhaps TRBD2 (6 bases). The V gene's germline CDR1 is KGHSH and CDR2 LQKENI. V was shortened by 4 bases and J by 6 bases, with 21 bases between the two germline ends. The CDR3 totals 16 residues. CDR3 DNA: TGTGCCAGCTCACAAGCAACCGGCCCTGGAGGGAAGACCCAGTACTTC. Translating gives CASSQATGPGGKTQYF.

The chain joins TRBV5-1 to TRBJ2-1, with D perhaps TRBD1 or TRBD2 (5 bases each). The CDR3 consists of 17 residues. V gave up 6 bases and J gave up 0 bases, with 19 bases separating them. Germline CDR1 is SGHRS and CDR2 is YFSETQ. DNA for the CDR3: TGCGCCAGCATAGGAGCCCTCGGGACCAGCTCCTACAATGAGCAGTTCTTC. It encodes CASIGALGTSSYNEQFF.

The CDR3 DNA sequence: TGTGCCAGCAGGGTACAGGGGGCCGGGGAGCTGTTTTTT. This gives the protein CASRVQGAGELFF. J is TRBJ2-2 and V is TRBV27, with 8 bases that match TRBD1. V lost 6 bases to trimming and J lost 6 bases; unmatched junction nucleotides: 3. CDR1 and CDR2 (germline): MNHEY, SMNVEV (reference sequence). This CDR3 comprises 13 residues.

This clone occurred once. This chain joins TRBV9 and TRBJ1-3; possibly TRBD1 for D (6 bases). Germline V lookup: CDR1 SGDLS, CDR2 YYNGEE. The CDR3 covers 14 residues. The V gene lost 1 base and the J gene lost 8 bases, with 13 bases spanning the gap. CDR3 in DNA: TGTGCCAGCAGCGTACCCCCCTCAGGGGACACCATATATTTT. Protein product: CASSVPPSGDTIYF. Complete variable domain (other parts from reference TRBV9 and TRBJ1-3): DSGVTQTPKHLITATGQRVTLRCSPRSGDLSVYWYQQSLDQGLQFLIQYYNGEERAKGNILERFSAQQFPDLHSELNLSSLELGDSALYFCASSVPPSGDTIYFGEGSWLTVV.

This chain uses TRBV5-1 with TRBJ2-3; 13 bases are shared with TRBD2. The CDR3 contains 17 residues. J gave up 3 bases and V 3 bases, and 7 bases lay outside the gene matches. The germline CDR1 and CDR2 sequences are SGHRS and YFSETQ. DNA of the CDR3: TGCGCCAGCAGCTCAAGTACTAGCGGGGGGGCGACAGATACGCAGTATTTT. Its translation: CASSSSTSGGATDTQYF. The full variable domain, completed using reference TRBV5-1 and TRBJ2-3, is KAGVTQTPRYLIKTRGQQVTLSCSPISGHRSVSWYQQTPGQGLQFLFEYFSETQRNKGNFPGRFSGRQFSNSRSEMNVSTLELGDSALYLCASSSSTSGGATDTQYFGPGTRLTVL.

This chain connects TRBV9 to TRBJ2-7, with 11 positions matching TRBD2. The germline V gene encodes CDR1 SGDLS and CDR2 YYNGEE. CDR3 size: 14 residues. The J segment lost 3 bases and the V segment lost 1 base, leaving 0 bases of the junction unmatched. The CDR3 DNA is TGTGCCAGCAGCGTAACTAGCGGGGGCTACGAGCAGTACTTC. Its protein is CASSVTSGGYEQYF.

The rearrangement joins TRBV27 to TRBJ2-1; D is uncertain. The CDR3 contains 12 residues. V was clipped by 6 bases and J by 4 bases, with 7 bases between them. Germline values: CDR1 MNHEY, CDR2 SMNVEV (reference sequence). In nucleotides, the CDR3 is TGTGCCAGCAGGCTCCATTACAATGAGCAGTTCTTC. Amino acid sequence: CASRLHYNEQFF.

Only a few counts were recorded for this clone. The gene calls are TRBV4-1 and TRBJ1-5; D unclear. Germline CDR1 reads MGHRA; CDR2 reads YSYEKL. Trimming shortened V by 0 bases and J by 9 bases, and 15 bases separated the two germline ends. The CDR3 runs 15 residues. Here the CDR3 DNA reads TGCGCCAGCAGCCAAGAATTCGGGTTCTTAGGGCCCCAGCATTTT. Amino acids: CASSQEFGFLGPQHF.

This CDR3 is CARDRRAYGYTF. In DNA form, the CDR3 reads TGTGCCCGGGACAGAAGGGCATATGGCTACACCTTC. The V call is TRBV30, the J call TRBJ1-2; TRBD1 matches 7 bases. The V and J ends lost 8 bases and 5 bases, in that order; junction bases with no gene match: 8. CDR3 length equals 12 residues. Germline V gene lookup returns CDR1 GTSNPN and CDR2 SVGIG (reference sequence).